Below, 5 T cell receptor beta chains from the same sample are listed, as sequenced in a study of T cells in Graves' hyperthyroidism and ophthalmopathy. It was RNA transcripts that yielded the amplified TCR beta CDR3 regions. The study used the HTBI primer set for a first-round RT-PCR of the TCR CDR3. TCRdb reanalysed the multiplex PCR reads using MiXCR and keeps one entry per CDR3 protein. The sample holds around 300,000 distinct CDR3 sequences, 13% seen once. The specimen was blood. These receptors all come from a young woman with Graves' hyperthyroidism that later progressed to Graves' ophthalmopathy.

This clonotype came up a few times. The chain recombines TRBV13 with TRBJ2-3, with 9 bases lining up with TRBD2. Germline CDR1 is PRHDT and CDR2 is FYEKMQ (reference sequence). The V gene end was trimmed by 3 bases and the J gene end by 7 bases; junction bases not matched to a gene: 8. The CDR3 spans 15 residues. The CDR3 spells CASSLREGTWNTQYF. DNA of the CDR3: TGTGCCAGCAGCTTGCGGGAGGGGACTTGGAATACGCAGTATTTT.

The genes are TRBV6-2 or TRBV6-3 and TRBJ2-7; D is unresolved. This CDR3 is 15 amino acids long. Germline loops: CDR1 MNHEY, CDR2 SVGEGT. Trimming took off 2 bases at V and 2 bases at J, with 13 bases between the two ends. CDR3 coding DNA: TGTGCCAGCAGTTACACAGCGTACATAACCTACGAGCAGTACTTC. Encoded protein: CASSYTAYITYEQYF.

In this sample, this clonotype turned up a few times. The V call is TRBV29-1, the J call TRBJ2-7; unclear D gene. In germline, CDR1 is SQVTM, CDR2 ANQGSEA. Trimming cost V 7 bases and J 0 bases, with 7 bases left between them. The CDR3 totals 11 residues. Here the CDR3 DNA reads TGCAGCGCCTTCTTCTCCTACGAGCAGTACTTC. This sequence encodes CSAFFSYEQYF.

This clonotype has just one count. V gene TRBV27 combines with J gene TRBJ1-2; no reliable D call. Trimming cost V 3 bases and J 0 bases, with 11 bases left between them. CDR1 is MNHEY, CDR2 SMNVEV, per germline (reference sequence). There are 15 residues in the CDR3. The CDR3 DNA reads TGTGCCAGCAGTTTCGCCGGGGTAGCTAACTATGGCTACACCTTC. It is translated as CASSFAGVANYGYTF.

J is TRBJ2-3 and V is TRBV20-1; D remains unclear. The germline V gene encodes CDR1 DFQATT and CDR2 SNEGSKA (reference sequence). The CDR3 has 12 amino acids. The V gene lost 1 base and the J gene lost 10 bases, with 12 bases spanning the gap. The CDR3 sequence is CSARVSAVSQYF. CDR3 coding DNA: TGCAGTGCTAGAGTATCCGCCGTCTCGCAGTATTTT.